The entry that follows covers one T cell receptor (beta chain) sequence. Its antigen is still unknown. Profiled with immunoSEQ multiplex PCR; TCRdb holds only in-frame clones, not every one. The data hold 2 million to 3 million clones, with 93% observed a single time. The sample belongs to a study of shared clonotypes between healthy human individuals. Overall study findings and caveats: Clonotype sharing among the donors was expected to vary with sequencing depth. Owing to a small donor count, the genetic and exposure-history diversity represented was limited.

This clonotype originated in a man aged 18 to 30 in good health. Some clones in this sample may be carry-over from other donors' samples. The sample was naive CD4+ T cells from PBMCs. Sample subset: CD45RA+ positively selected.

The CDR3 region has the DNA TGTGCCAGCAGTTCGGACAGTAAAGAGACCCAGTACTTC. Encoded protein: CASSSDSKETQYF. The genes are TRBV27 and TRBJ2-5; possibly TRBD1 for D (6 bases). Germline-derived CDR1 and CDR2 are MNHEY and SMNVEV (reference sequence). The ends were cut back, 4 bases at V and 3 bases at J, with 9 bases in the middle. This CDR3 is 13 amino acids long.